These 27 T cell receptor beta chains were all obtained from the same sample, sequenced in a study of brain T cells in children with intractable seizures. Specified time point: blood from clinic visit 5 months post-surgery; TSC patient then seizure free. The assay was immunoSEQ multiplex PCR, and TCRdb's table has in-frame clones only and misses some. The data contain 300,000 to 400,000 clones, about 93% of them singletons. Source: peripheral blood, taken 4 to 5 months after surgery. The receptors stem from a boy less than two years old with tuberous sclerosis and intractable seizures.

The rearrangement joins TRBV24-1 to TRBJ2-1; D is unresolved. Between the trimmed V and J ends, which lost 6 bases and 4 bases, there was a span of 9 bases. CDR3 size: 13 residues. Germline CDR1 and CDR2: KGHDR and SFDVKD. In nucleotides, the CDR3 is TGTGCCACCAGTCCCCTGGAGTACAATGAGCAGTTCTTC. Protein: CATSPLEYNEQFF.

V is TRBV24-1 and J is TRBJ2-7; TRBD1 aligns across 10 bases. Germline V gives CDR1 KGHDR, CDR2 SFDVKD. The V and J ends lost 4 bases and 6 bases, in that order; junction bases with no gene match: 5. This CDR3 contains 14 residues. This CDR3 is CATSDSGQGSEQYF. DNA for the CDR3: TGTGCCACCAGTGACTCGGGACAGGGGAGCGAGCAGTACTTC.

This chain uses TRBV5-4 with TRBJ2-5; D may be TRBD1 or TRBD2 (6 bases each). Deletions cut 5 bases from V and 5 bases from J, with 16 bases between. This CDR3 is built from 14 residues. Germline lookup yields CDR1 SGHNT and CDR2 YYREEE (reference sequence). CDR3 amino acids: CASRPGASGETQYF. The DNA for the CDR3 is TGTGCCAGCAGGCCGGGGGCCTCCGGCGAGACCCAGTACTTC. The whole variable domain, remainder taken from reference TRBV5-4 and TRBJ2-5, is ETGVTQSPTHLIKTRGQQVTLRCSSQSGHNTVSWYQQALGQGPQFIFQYYREEENGRGNFPPRFSGLQFPNYSSELNVNALELDDSALYLCASRPGASGETQYFGPGTRLLVL.

The V gene is TRBV3-1 (or the pseudogene TRBV3-2), the J gene TRBJ2-3, with 7 bases lining up with TRBD1. This CDR3 spans 15 amino acids. V shed 2 bases and J 2 bases; nucleotides not matched to a gene: 4. Germline CDR1 reads LGHDT; CDR2 reads YNNKEL (reference sequence). Here the CDR3 DNA reads TGTGCCAGCAGCCAAAGGGGGCGATACACAGATACGCAGTATTTT. Amino acids: CASSQRGRYTDTQYF.

DNA of the CDR3: TGTGCCAGCACCCCCAGCGGAAACACCATATATTTT. Its translation: CASTPSGNTIYF. J is TRBJ1-3 and V is TRBV7-9; D is unclear. CDR1 is SEHNR, CDR2 FQNEAQ, per germline (reference sequence). Trimming took off 7 bases at V and 4 bases at J, with 8 bases between the two ends. This CDR3 has 12 residues.

The J gene is TRBJ2-7, the V gene TRBV24-1; 9 bases are a match to TRBD1. This CDR3 region has 15 residues. Germline trimming cut 4 bases from V and 7 bases from J; bases unmatched to any gene: 10. Germline V gene sequence: CDR1 KGHDR, CDR2 SFDVKD. In DNA, the CDR3 is TGTGCCACCAGTGACCCGGGACAGGGTGAAGGGGAGCAGTACTTC. This encodes CATSDPGQGEGEQYF.

The CDR3 DNA sequence: TGTGCCAGTAGTATAGTTGGAGATTCACCCCTCCACTTT. The encoded protein is CASSIVGDSPLHF. The chain carries TRBV19 and TRBJ1-6; D call uncertain. The CDR3 loop spans 13 amino acids. Germline V CDR1 and CDR2: LNHDA, SQIVND (reference sequence). The V and J ends lost 1 base and 8 bases respectively, with 6 bases between them.

This sequence joins TRBV7-9 and TRBJ2-5; a weak D match, TRBD1 (5 bases). The CDR3 is made up of 15 amino acids. V was trimmed by 1 base and J by 2 bases, leaving 11 bases between them. Germline CDR1 SEHNR, CDR2 FQNEAQ (reference sequence). The CDR3 spells CASSLEGQPQETQYF. The CDR3 bases are TGTGCCAGCAGCTTAGAGGGGCAGCCACAAGAGACCCAGTACTTC.

The V call is TRBV7-2, the J call TRBJ2-7; 9 bases line up with TRBD2. Germline V lookup: CDR1 SGHTA, CDR2 FQGNSA. This CDR3 spans 15 amino acids. Trimming removed 5 bases from V and 6 bases from J; junction bases left unmatched: 11. CDR3 sequence: CASSPWTSARAEQYF. Written as DNA, the CDR3 is TGTGCCAGCAGCCCCTGGACTAGCGCTAGGGCCGAGCAGTACTTC.

CDR3 region: CASSLAGAANEKLFF. The DNA of the CDR3 is TGTGCCAGCAGCTTGGCCGGGGCAGCTAATGAAAAACTGTTTTTT. The J gene is TRBJ1-4, the V gene TRBV5-4, with a tentative D call TRBD1 (5 bases). V was trimmed by 0 bases and J by 3 bases, leaving 9 bases between them. Germline V lookup: CDR1 SGHNT, CDR2 YYREEE (reference sequence). The CDR3 runs 15 residues.

This rearrangement joins TRBV7-9 to TRBJ2-1; D uncertain. Trimming cost V 1 base and J 9 bases, with 7 bases left between them. CDR3 length: 12 residues. Germline CDR1 is SEHNR and CDR2 is FQNEAQ (reference sequence). In nucleotides, the CDR3 is TGTGCCAGCAGCTTAGTCTCAACTGAGCAGTTCTTC. It translates to CASSLVSTEQFF.

The rearrangement joins TRBV9 to TRBJ2-2; D ambiguous. Trimming removed 3 bases from V and 2 bases from J, with 5 bases in between. The CDR3 is made up of 13 amino acids. CDR1 is SGDLS, CDR2 YYNGEE, per germline. The CDR3 DNA follows: TGTGCCAGCAGCGAGGACAACACCGGGGAGCTGTTTTTT. This translates into CASSEDNTGELFF. Supplemented by reference TRBV9 and TRBJ2-2, the full variable domain reads DSGVTQTPKHLITATGQRVTLRCSPRSGDLSVYWYQQSLDQGLQFLIQYYNGEERAKGNILERFSAQQFPDLHSELNLSSLELGDSALYFCASSEDNTGELFFGEGSRLTVL.

The chain uses TRBV27 and TRBJ2-3; tentatively, D is TRBD1 or TRBD2 (6 bases each). This CDR3 is 15 amino acids long. Germline CDR1 and CDR2: MNHEY and SMNVEV (reference sequence). Between the trimmed V and J ends, which lost 5 bases and 4 bases, there was a span of 16 bases. The CDR3 sequence: CASSLYREVADTQYF. The CDR3 coding sequence is TGTGCCAGCAGTCTATACAGGGAGGTGGCAGATACGCAGTATTTT.

J is TRBJ1-1 and V is TRBV7-9; D is ambiguous. The CDR3 sequence is 13 residues long. V lost 0 bases and J 2 bases, leaving 4 bases between the germline ends. In germline, CDR1 is SEHNR, CDR2 FQNEAQ (reference sequence). The CDR3 DNA is TGTGCCAGCAGCTTAGCGGAAAACACTGAAGCTTTCTTT. It is translated as CASSLAENTEAFF.

This chain uses TRBV19 with TRBJ2-4; no definite D call. V lost 5 bases, J lost 0 bases, and 14 bases lay in between. From germline, CDR1 is LNHDA and CDR2 SQIVND (reference sequence). The CDR3 sequence is 16 residues long. CDR3 loop: CASSPRQELAKNIQYF. The CDR3 DNA reads as TGTGCCAGTAGTCCCCGGCAGGAGTTAGCCAAAAACATTCAGTACTTC.

The genes are TRBV5-1 and TRBJ1-5, with 8 bases that match TRBD1. V lost 4 bases to trimming and J lost 7 bases; unmatched junction nucleotides: 10. Germline V gene sequence: CDR1 SGHRS, CDR2 YFSETQ. This CDR3 region has 15 residues. The CDR3 nucleotides are TGCGCCAGCAGCACCGGACAGGGTCCCGAACAGCCCCAGCATTTT. It yields the protein CASSTGQGPEQPQHF.

This chain uses TRBV11-2 with TRBJ2-1; 7 bases are shared with TRBD1. Looked up from germline, CDR1 is SGHAT and CDR2 is FQNNGV. The CDR3 sequence is 15 residues long. V lost 5 bases to trimming and J lost 10 bases; unmatched junction nucleotides: 14. The CDR3 DNA sequence: TGTGCCAGCAGCCCTAGCCCCACCAGGGGGAGCGAGCAGTTCTTC. This codes for CASSPSPTRGSEQFF.

J is TRBJ1-2 and V is TRBV28; a weak D match, TRBD1 (6 bases). Germline V gene lookup returns CDR1 MDHEN and CDR2 SYDVKM. The CDR3 has 14 amino acids. V lost 3 bases and J 5 bases, leaving 13 bases between the germline ends. As DNA, the CDR3 is TGTGCCAGCAGTTTGGACAGTGGTGGGTATGGCTACACCTTC. Translating gives CASSLDSGGYGYTF.

Sample share makes this clone medium-sized (0.01 to 0.1%). The sample holds other DNA sequences that translate to the same CDR3. The chain joins TRBV3-1 (or the pseudogene TRBV3-2) to TRBJ1-2; D gene uncertain. This CDR3 spans 14 amino acids. Per germline, CDR1 LGHDT and CDR2 YNNKEL (reference sequence). Trimming removed 0 bases from V and 2 bases from J, with 7 bases in between. The CDR3 DNA is TGTGCCAGCAGCCAAGATGGACGGAACTATGGCTACACCTTC. This codes for CASSQDGRNYGYTF.

The CDR3 spells CASSLGGYYGYTF. CDR3 coding DNA: TGTGCCAGCAGCCTAGGGGGTTACTATGGCTACACCTTC. The V call is TRBV2, the J call TRBJ1-2; TRBD1 is a possible D gene (6 bases). The CDR3 contains 13 residues. The V gene lost 6 bases and the J gene lost 3 bases, with 11 bases spanning the gap. Germline V gene data show CDR1 as SNHLY and CDR2 as FYNNEI.

Details on this clone: The identical CDR3 is also encoded by other nucleotide sequences in the sample. The genes are TRBV7-9 and TRBJ1-2; D is possibly TRBD1 (5 bases). With 5 bases removed from V and 2 bases from J, the gap between germline ends came to 12 bases. From germline, CDR1 is SEHNR and CDR2 FQNEAQ (reference sequence). This CDR3 contains 14 residues. Here the CDR3 DNA reads TGTGCCAGCAGCCCCGGACGGGGCAACTATGGCTACACCTTC. Its protein product is CASSPGRGNYGYTF. The entire variable domain, with the rest obtained from reference TRBV7-9 and TRBJ1-2, is as follows: DTGVSQNPRHKITKRGQNVTFRCDPISEHNRLYWYRQTLGQGPEFLTYFQNEAQLEKSRLLSDRFSAERPKGSFSTLEIQRTEQGDSAMYLCASSPGRGNYGYTFGSGTRLTVV.

The chain recombines TRBV7-9 with TRBJ2-5; perhaps TRBD2 as D (6 bases). The germline gives CDR1 SEHNR, CDR2 FQNEAQ (reference sequence). The CDR3 has 13 residues. V was clipped by 2 bases and J by 4 bases, with 8 bases between them. CDR3 sequence: CASSLLARETQYF. CDR3 DNA sequence: TGTGCCAGCAGCTTACTAGCGAGAGAGACCCAGTACTTC.

V gene TRBV19 combines with J gene TRBJ2-7; TRBD1 matches at 9 bases. J gave up 0 bases and V 6 bases, and 6 bases lay outside the gene matches. The CDR3 contains 15 residues. Germline V gene lookup returns CDR1 LNHDA and CDR2 SQIVND (reference sequence). The CDR3 DNA reads TGTGCCAGTAGGCCCCAGGACAGGGGCTCCTACGAGCAGTACTTC. Residues: CASRPQDRGSYEQYF.

A single count supports this clone. The V call is TRBV7-9, the J call TRBJ2-2; D perhaps matches TRBD2 (5 bases). Germline V gives CDR1 SEHNR, CDR2 FQNEAQ (reference sequence). The CDR3 has 17 residues. V was pared by 4 bases and J by 5 bases, with 20 bases between. Here the CDR3 reads CASSSRTEATTTGELFF. CDR3 DNA sequence: TGTGCCAGCAGCTCCCGGACTGAAGCCACCACTACCGGGGAGCTGTTTTTT.

This clone showed up many times. The J gene is TRBJ1-2, the V gene TRBV11-2; D is unresolved. Per the germline V gene, CDR1 is SGHAT and CDR2 is FQNNGV. V was trimmed by 2 bases and J by 2 bases, leaving 9 bases between them. The CDR3 covers 14 residues. The CDR3 coding sequence is TGTGCCAGCAGCTTAACCCAGACAAACTATGGCTACACCTTC. Translated, it gives CASSLTQTNYGYTF.

The genes are TRBV30 and TRBJ2-1, with unresolved D. The V end was cut by 1 base, the J end by 6 bases, with 4 bases between. CDR1 is GTSNPN, CDR2 SVGIG, per germline (reference sequence). The CDR3 totals 11 residues. The CDR3 is CAWSEINEQFF. The DNA of the CDR3 is TGTGCCTGGAGTGAAATCAATGAGCAGTTCTTC.

This chain uses TRBV10-3 with TRBJ2-2; D is possibly TRBD2 (6 bases). Trimming stripped 3 bases from V and 3 bases from J, with 14 bases between. CDR3 size: 16 residues. Germline values: CDR1 ENHRY, CDR2 SYGVKD. The CDR3 is CAISESGRTDTGELFF. The CDR3 DNA is TGTGCCATCAGTGAATCCGGGAGAACTGACACCGGGGAGCTGTTTTTT.